Presented here are 31 T cell receptor beta chains from one specimen sequenced in a study of early T cells in non-severe SARS-CoV-2 infection. TCRdb fed the 5' RACE reads into MiXCR, producing one record per CDR3 protein. The top ten hold 7.6% of the sample, which has tens of thousands of distinct CDR3 sequences, around 9.1% seen once. Sequencing used whole blood, obtained at baseline. The receptors here all came from an adult who was a healthcare worker with PCR-confirmed SARS-CoV-2 infection or an uninfected control (not recorded which).

The sample holds many counts of this clonotype. The V call is TRBV7-2, the J call TRBJ2-3; no clear D. This CDR3 contains 12 residues. Germline CDR1 and CDR2: SGHTA and FQGNSA. Trimming took 4 bases from V and 4 from J, leaving 6 bases between them. The CDR3 is CASSSSPDTQYF. The DNA for the CDR3 is TGTGCCAGCAGCTCCTCCCCAGATACGCAGTATTTT.

A few counts support this clonotype. CDR3 region: CASSKGDFPPPYEQYF. CDR3 nucleotide sequence: TGTGCCAGCAGCAAGGGGGACTTCCCCCCCCCCTACGAGCAGTACTTC. The chain couples TRBV5-6 to TRBJ2-7, with D perhaps TRBD1 or TRBD2 (6 bases each). This CDR3 region has 16 residues. V lost 4 bases, J lost 2 bases, and 19 bases lay in between. Germline CDR1 is SGHDT and CDR2 is YYEEEE.

In nucleotides, the CDR3 is TGTGCTAGTGGTTTGGCAATCGGACTCCGTGTGGGAACTGAAGCTTTCTTT. Translated, it gives CASGLAIGLRVGTEAFF. V is TRBV12-5 and J is TRBJ1-1; D is ambiguous. This CDR3 has 17 amino acids. Trimming stripped 1 base from V and 5 bases from J, with 20 bases between. Germline loops: CDR1 LGHNT, CDR2 FRNRAP.

This clonotype has a handful of counts. The rearrangement links TRBV7-2 to TRBJ2-3; D remains unclear. The CDR3 is 16 amino acids. V was pared by 1 base and J by 3 bases, with 14 bases between. Germline assignment: CDR1 SGHTA and CDR2 FQGNSA. CDR3 protein: CASSLVGGKVTDTQYF. In DNA form, the CDR3 reads TGTGCCAGCAGCTTAGTTGGCGGAAAGGTTACAGATACGCAGTATTTT.

This clonotype appeared a few times. CDR3 region: CASSQSRGDSNQPQHF. The CDR3 DNA reads TGCGCCAGCAGCCAATCTCGCGGGGATAGCAATCAGCCCCAGCATTTT. The chain carries TRBV4-1 and TRBJ1-5; D remains ambiguous. Trimming stripped 2 bases from V and 0 bases from J, with 11 bases between. Germline V gives CDR1 MGHRA, CDR2 YSYEKL. This CDR3 region has 16 residues.

The chain employs TRBV29-1 and TRBJ2-7; D not resolved. CDR3 length equals 11 residues. The V and J ends lost 6 bases and 3 bases respectively, with 9 bases between them. Per germline, CDR1 SQVTM and CDR2 ANQGSEA. The DNA of the CDR3 is TGCAGCGTCCAATTCAGCTACGAGCAGTACTTC. This encodes CSVQFSYEQYF.

This clonotype was seen only a few times. The chain is built from TRBV11-2 and TRBJ2-7; D uncertain. The V gene's germline CDR1 is SGHAT and CDR2 FQNNGV. Trimming shortened V by 5 bases and J by 5 bases, and 7 bases separated the two germline ends. The CDR3 runs to 11 residues. The CDR3 DNA is TGTGCCAGCAGCCTGATCGACGAGCAGTACTTC. Protein product: CASSLIDEQYF.

A few counts support this clonotype. The chain employs TRBV3-1 and TRBJ1-2; weak D call: TRBD1 (5 bases). Trimming left V 5 bases short and J 1 base short, with 14 bases between. This CDR3 contains 15 residues. CDR1 and CDR2 (germline): LGHDT, YNNKEL (reference sequence). CDR3 bases: TGTGCCAGCAGCTCCGGGGACGGGTTTAACTATGGCTACACCTTC. As protein: CASSSGDGFNYGYTF.

This clonotype showed up many times. The gene calls are TRBV7-9 and TRBJ1-3, with D possibly matching TRBD1 (6 bases). The CDR3 runs to 17 residues. Germline V gives CDR1 SEHNR, CDR2 FQNEAQ (reference sequence). V was trimmed by 4 bases and J by 0 bases, leaving 16 bases between them. The CDR3 region has the DNA TGTGCCAGCAGCTACCTAGGGGGACGTATCTCTGGAAACACCATATATTTT. This sequence encodes CASSYLGGRISGNTIYF.

V is TRBV6-2 or TRBV6-3 and J is TRBJ1-2; D is possibly TRBD1 (6 bases). Trimming left V 7 bases short and J 4 bases short, with 13 bases between. The CDR3 runs to 13 residues. CDR1 is MNHEY, CDR2 SVGEGT, per germline. The CDR3 here is CASMRDTIYGYTF. Written as DNA, the CDR3 is TGTGCCAGCATGCGGGACACCATCTATGGCTACACCTTC.

This clonotype has more than one count but fewer than ten. The chain combines TRBV30 with TRBJ2-7; D gene uncertain. Trimming stripped 0 bases from V and 5 bases from J, with 8 bases between. Germline V CDR1 and CDR2: GTSNPN, SVGIG (reference sequence). CDR3 length equals 12 residues. CDR3 amino acids: CAWSVSTNEQYF. The CDR3 DNA is TGTGCCTGGAGTGTAAGCACCAACGAGCAGTACTTC. The variable domain in full, completed from reference TRBV30 and TRBJ2-7, reads SQTIHQWPATLVQPVGSPLSLECTVEGTSNPNLYWYRQAAGRGLQLLFYSVGIGQISSEVPQNLSASRPQDRQFILSSKKLLLSDSGFYLCAWSVSTNEQYFGPGTRLTVT.

This rearrangement joins TRBV20-1 to TRBJ1-1; D remains ambiguous. Germline CDR1 DFQATT, CDR2 SNEGSKA (reference sequence). The germline V and J ends were trimmed by 0 bases and 0 bases, with 8 bases remaining between them. This CDR3 comprises 14 residues. Written as DNA, the CDR3 is TGCAGTGCTAGAGATCCCAGCATGAACACTGAAGCTTTCTTT. Its protein is CSARDPSMNTEAFF.

J is TRBJ2-7 and V is TRBV2; unclear D gene. Germline V gives CDR1 SNHLY, CDR2 FYNNEI. The germline V and J ends were trimmed by 6 bases and 9 bases, with 12 bases remaining between them. The CDR3 covers 11 residues. Here the CDR3 DNA reads TGTGCCAGCAGCGCCAGTGGATGGCAGTACTTC. It codes for CASSASGWQYF.

Comment on this clonotype: The junction departs from the called germline gene at one end, perhaps through a read error. V is TRBV11-2 and J is TRBJ2-1, with TRBD1 as a possible D gene (6 bases). The CDR3 runs to 15 residues. Germline V gene data show CDR1 as SGHAT and CDR2 as FQNNGV. The DNA of the CDR3 is TGTGCCAGCAGCTTAGTAGACAGGTCCTACAATGAGCAGCTCTTC. This sequence encodes CASSLVDRSYNEQLF.

This CDR3 reads CASSFRNSGANVLTF. The CDR3 DNA sequence: TGTGCCAGCAGTTTTAGGAACTCTGGGGCCAACGTCCTGACTTTC. This chain connects TRBV27 to TRBJ2-6, with unresolved D. From germline, CDR1 is MNHEY and CDR2 SMNVEV (reference sequence). Between the trimmed V and J ends, which lost 3 bases and 0 bases, there was a span of 6 bases. The CDR3 consists of 15 residues.

The DNA of the CDR3 is TGTGCCAGCAGCCAGAGTAGCAATCAGCCCCAGCATTTT. It specifies CASSQSSNQPQHF. This sequence joins TRBV14 and TRBJ1-5; D remains unclear. Trimming pared 3 bases from V and 0 bases from J, leaving 3 bases between. This CDR3 region has 13 residues. The germline CDR1 and CDR2 sequences are SGHDN and FVKESK.

The chain joins TRBV5-1 to TRBJ2-2; perhaps TRBD2 as D (5 bases). The ends were cut back, 1 base at V and 3 bases at J, with 13 bases in the middle. The CDR3 is 16 residues long. CDR1 is SGHRS and CDR2 is YFSETQ in the germline V gene. The CDR3 reads CASSLYYGGDTGELFF. As DNA, the CDR3 is TGCGCCAGCAGCTTGTACTACGGAGGTGACACCGGGGAGCTGTTTTTT.

This clonotype was seen many times. This chain links TRBV10-3 with TRBJ1-2; 7 nucleotides agree with TRBD1. This CDR3 has 12 residues. Looked up from germline, CDR1 is ENHRY and CDR2 is SYGVKD. Unmatched junction bases numbered 4, after V lost 6 bases and J lost 6 bases. CDR3 sequence (DNA): TGTGCCATCAGCTCCACAGGGGATGGCTACACCTTC. It translates to CAISSTGDGYTF.

This chain joins TRBV29-1 and TRBJ2-5, with a weak D call TRBD2 (6 bases). The V and J ends lost 6 bases and 4 bases respectively, with 9 bases between them. The CDR3 sequence is 11 residues long. Germline V lookup: CDR1 SQVTM, CDR2 ANQGSEA. CDR3 nucleotide sequence: TGCAGCGTAGGAGGGGTAGAGACCCAGTACTTC. Its translation is CSVGGVETQYF.

This clonotype was recorded a few times. The chain employs TRBV20-1 and TRBJ2-7; no clear D gene. Germline CDR1 is DFQATT and CDR2 is SNEGSKA (reference sequence). With 5 bases removed from V and 3 bases from J, the gap between germline ends came to 8 bases. This CDR3 is 11 amino acids long. The CDR3 nucleotides are TGCAGTGCTGCTACAAACTACGAGCAGTACTTC. It yields the protein CSAATNYEQYF.

This clonotype was picked up a small number of times. The V gene is TRBV7-9, the J gene TRBJ2-1; 10 bases align to TRBD2. CDR3 length equals 15 residues. Germline values: CDR1 SEHNR, CDR2 FQNEAQ (reference sequence). V shed 5 bases, J shed 6 bases, and the junction held 7 bases outside the gene matches. CDR3 bases: TGTGCCAGCAGCCCCACTCTAGCGGGGGTCAATGAGCAGTTCTTC. Its translation is CASSPTLAGVNEQFF.

V gene TRBV2 combines with J gene TRBJ2-7; 8 bases fit TRBD1. The J segment lost 0 bases and the V segment lost 3 bases, leaving 4 bases of the junction unmatched. The germline V gene has CDR1 SNHLY and CDR2 FYNNEI. This CDR3 spans 15 amino acids. CDR3 amino acids: CASSERTGSSYEQYF. In DNA form, the CDR3 reads TGTGCCAGCAGTGAGAGGACAGGGAGCTCCTACGAGCAGTACTTC.

This clonotype came up a few times. The CDR3 nucleotides read TGTGCCAGCAGCTATACAGGGACTGGGGCCAACGTCCTGACTTTC. Translation gives CASSYTGTGANVLTF. V is TRBV12-3 or TRBV12-4 and J is TRBJ2-6, with a weak D call TRBD1 (6 bases). The V and J ends lost 6 bases and 2 bases respectively, with 11 bases between them. The CDR3 is 15 residues long.

The chain uses TRBV12-3 or TRBV12-4 and TRBJ1-2; D is unresolved. V was clipped by 7 bases and J by 7 bases, with 19 bases between them. This CDR3 comprises 14 residues. CDR3 coding DNA: TGTGCCAGCATGAGCGCGACGGACGTCCCTGGCTACACCTTC. It is translated as CASMSATDVPGYTF.

The gene calls are TRBV6-2 or TRBV6-3 and TRBJ2-7; no firm D call. This CDR3 is 12 amino acids long. Germline CDR1 MNHEY, CDR2 SVGEGT. Trimming pared 3 bases from V and 2 bases from J, leaving 5 bases between. The CDR3 reads CASSYATYEQYF. In DNA, the CDR3 is TGTGCCAGCAGTTATGCGACCTACGAGCAGTACTTC.

This clonotype appeared a few times. This chain uses TRBV7-9 with TRBJ1-1, with unresolved D. V was clipped by 4 bases and J by 4 bases, with 16 bases between them. The CDR3 contains 15 residues. The germline CDR1 and CDR2 sequences are SEHNR and FQNEAQ (reference sequence). CDR3 DNA sequence: TGTGCCAGCAGCTCCCCCGGGGTCCGTGGCACTGAAGCTTTCTTT. It codes for CASSSPGVRGTEAFF.

This clonotype was recorded a few times. This rearrangement joins TRBV24-1 to TRBJ1-1; weak D call: TRBD1 (6 bases). With 3 bases removed from V and 3 bases from J, the gap between germline ends came to 13 bases. The CDR3 has 15 residues. Germline CDR1 KGHDR, CDR2 SFDVKD. CDR3 loop: CATSDAKGGDTEAFF. The CDR3, as DNA: TGTGCCACCAGTGATGCGAAGGGGGGGGACACTGAAGCTTTCTTT.

The table lists this clonotype with a few counts. The rearrangement joins TRBV4-1 to TRBJ1-1, with D perhaps TRBD1 (5 bases). Germline values: CDR1 MGHRA, CDR2 YSYEKL. The V and J ends lost 4 bases and 0 bases respectively, with 15 bases between them. This CDR3 is 16 amino acids long. The CDR3 loop reads CASSLQTTGLNTEAFF. The DNA of the CDR3 is TGCGCCAGCAGCCTGCAAACTACAGGATTGAACACTGAAGCTTTCTTT.

This clonotype has only a few counts. This rearrangement joins TRBV7-9 to TRBJ1-5; the D is unclear. Germline V gene lookup returns CDR1 SEHNR and CDR2 FQNEAQ (reference sequence). The V end lost 6 bases, the J end lost 5 bases, and 11 bases lay between the germline ends. The CDR3 totals 13 residues. CDR3 loop: CASSLLQDQPQHF. In DNA form, the CDR3 reads TGTGCCAGCAGTCTCCTTCAGGATCAGCCCCAGCATTTT.

The CDR3 region has the DNA TGTGCCAGCAGTTTATCTTGGCAAGCAGAGACCCAGTACTTC. Its protein is CASSLSWQAETQYF. The genes are TRBV27 and TRBJ2-5; the D is unclear. The germline gives CDR1 MNHEY, CDR2 SMNVEV (reference sequence). This CDR3 has 14 amino acids. Deletions cut 0 bases from V and 4 bases from J, with 9 bases between.

This clonotype was recorded at least ten times. V and J are TRBV27 and TRBJ2-5; D is uncertain. Germline V lookup: CDR1 MNHEY, CDR2 SMNVEV (reference sequence). The CDR3 length is 14 residues. The V and J ends lost 4 bases and 5 bases respectively, with 14 bases between them. CDR3 sequence reads: CASSSGQTWETQYF. The CDR3 DNA follows: TGTGCCAGCAGTTCCGGGCAGACATGGGAGACCCAGTACTTC.